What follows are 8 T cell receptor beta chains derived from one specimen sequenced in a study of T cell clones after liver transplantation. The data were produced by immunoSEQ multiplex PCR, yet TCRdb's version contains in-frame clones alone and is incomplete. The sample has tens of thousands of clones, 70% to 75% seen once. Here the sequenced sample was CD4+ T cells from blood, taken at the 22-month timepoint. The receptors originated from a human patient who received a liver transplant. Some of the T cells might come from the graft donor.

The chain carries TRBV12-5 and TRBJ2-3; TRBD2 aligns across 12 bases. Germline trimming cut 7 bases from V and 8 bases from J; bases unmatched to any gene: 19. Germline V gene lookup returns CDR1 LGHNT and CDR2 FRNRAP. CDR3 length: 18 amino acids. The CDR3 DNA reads TGTGCTAGTGCTGCACTAGCGGGGGGACGGACTTCACGGGGTACGCAGTATTTT. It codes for CASAALAGGRTSRGTQYF.

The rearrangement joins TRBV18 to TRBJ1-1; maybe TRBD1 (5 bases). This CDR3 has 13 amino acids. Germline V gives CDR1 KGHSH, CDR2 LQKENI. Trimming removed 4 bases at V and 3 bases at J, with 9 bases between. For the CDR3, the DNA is TGTGCCAGCTCACTCGGGGGGGACACTGAAGCTTTCTTT. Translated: CASSLGGDTEAFF.

CDR3 protein: CASSRQGGSYVETQYF. In DNA, the CDR3 is TGTGCCAGCAGCCGACAGGGAGGGAGTTACGTAGAGACCCAGTACTTC. The rearrangement joins TRBV28 to TRBJ2-5, with D perhaps being TRBD1 or TRBD2 (7 bases each). Germline CDR1 and CDR2: MDHEN and SYDVKM. The V and J ends lost 6 bases and 4 bases respectively, with 21 bases between them. This CDR3 is built from 16 residues. Full variable domain (missing parts from reference TRBV28 and TRBJ2-5): DVKVTQSSRYLVKRTGEKVFLECVQDMDHENMFWYRQDPGLGLRLIYFSYDVKMKEKGDIPEGYSVSREKKERFSLILESASTNQTSMYLCASSRQGGSYVETQYFGPGTRLLVL.

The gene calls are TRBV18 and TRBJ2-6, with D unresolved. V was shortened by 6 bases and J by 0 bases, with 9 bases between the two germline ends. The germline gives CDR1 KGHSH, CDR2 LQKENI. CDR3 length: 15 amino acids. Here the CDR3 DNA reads TGTGCCAGCTCCCTAATACGCTCTGGGGCCAACGTCCTGACTTTC. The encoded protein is CASSLIRSGANVLTF.

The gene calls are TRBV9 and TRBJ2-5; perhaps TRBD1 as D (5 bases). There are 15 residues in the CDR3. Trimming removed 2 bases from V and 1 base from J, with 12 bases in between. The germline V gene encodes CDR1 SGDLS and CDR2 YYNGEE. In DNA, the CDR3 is TGTGCCAGCAGCGTCCACGAAGACAGCCAAGAGACCCAGTACTTC. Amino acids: CASSVHEDSQETQYF. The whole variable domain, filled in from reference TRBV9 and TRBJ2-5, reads DSGVTQTPKHLITATGQRVTLRCSPRSGDLSVYWYQQSLDQGLQFLIQYYNGEERAKGNILERFSAQQFPDLHSELNLSSLELGDSALYFCASSVHEDSQETQYFGPGTRLLVL.

The CDR3 region has the DNA TGCGCCAGCAGCTTGGCCAGGCCTAATGAAAAACTGTTTTTT. This gives the protein CASSLARPNEKLFF. V and J are TRBV5-1 and TRBJ1-4; D is undetermined. V was shortened by 0 bases and J by 3 bases, with 6 bases between the two germline ends. The CDR3 runs 14 residues. Germline lookup yields CDR1 SGHRS and CDR2 YFSETQ.

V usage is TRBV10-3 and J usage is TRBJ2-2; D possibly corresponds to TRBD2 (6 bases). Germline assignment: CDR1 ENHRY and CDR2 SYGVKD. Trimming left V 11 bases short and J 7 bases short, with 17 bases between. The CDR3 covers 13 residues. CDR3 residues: CAGGTLQGGELFF. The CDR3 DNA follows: TGTGCCGGGGGGACTCTCCAGGGCGGGGAGCTGTTTTTT.

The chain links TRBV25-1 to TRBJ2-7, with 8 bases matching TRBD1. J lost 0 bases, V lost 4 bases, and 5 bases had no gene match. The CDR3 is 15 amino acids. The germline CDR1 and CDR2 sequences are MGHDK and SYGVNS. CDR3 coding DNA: TGTGCCAGCAGTGGAAGACAGGGGTTCTCCTACGAGCAGTACTTC. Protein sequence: CASSGRQGFSYEQYF.